The 20 T cell receptor beta chains given below trace back to one sample, sequenced in a study of blood T cell repertoires in COVID-19. Profiling relied on immunoSEQ multiplex PCR, and the TCRdb table lists in-frame clones only, not all of them. The repertoire includes about 180,000 clones, around 85% of them detected once, and approximately 18% sits in the top ten. The sequencing input was peripheral blood. The receptors here all came from a person aged 70 to 80 with COVID-19, enrolled during active disease.

The CDR3 spells CASSPTGTQNSPLHF. CDR3 bases: TGTGCCAGCAGCCCTACGGGGACACAAAATTCACCCCTCCACTTT. The chain is built from TRBV7-3 and TRBJ1-6; D possibly corresponds to TRBD1 (6 bases). CDR3 length: 15 residues. Trimming stripped 5 bases from V and 7 bases from J, with 15 bases between. The germline gives CDR1 SGHTA, CDR2 FQGTGA.

V and J are TRBV5-1 and TRBJ2-5; D ambiguous. Trimming took 1 base from V and 0 from J, leaving 7 bases between them. The CDR3 extends over 14 amino acids. Germline CDR1 is SGHRS and CDR2 is YFSETQ. As DNA, the CDR3 is TGCGCCAGCAGCTTGCTTCGGTACCAAGAGACCCAGTACTTC. Translation: CASSLLRYQETQYF.

About this clone itself: At one end, the junction sequence differs from germline, possibly due to a read error. This chain links TRBV7-9 with TRBJ1-3; 7 nucleotides align to TRBD1. The germline gives CDR1 SEHNR, CDR2 FQNEAQ (reference sequence). This CDR3 has 12 amino acids. CDR3 loop: CASTPGGGQIYW. CDR3 nucleotides: TGTGCCAGCACCCCAGGAGGGGGACAGATTTATTGG.

This sequence joins TRBV7-9 and TRBJ1-2; 7 bases are a match to TRBD1. This CDR3 has 15 residues. From germline, CDR1 is SEHNR and CDR2 FQNEAQ (reference sequence). Trimming at V came to 1 base and at J to 5 bases, leaving 7 bases not matched to a gene. CDR3 region: CASSLEAGQPYGYTF. CDR3 bases: TGTGCCAGCAGCTTAGAGGCGGGACAGCCATATGGCTACACCTTC.

V usage is TRBV5-1 and J usage is TRBJ2-1, with a tentative D call TRBD2 (5 bases). There are 22 residues in the CDR3. The V gene's germline CDR1 is SGHRS and CDR2 YFSETQ. V lost 0 bases and J 6 bases, leaving 34 bases between the germline ends. The CDR3 DNA sequence: TGCGCCAGCAGCTTGGGGGCCCTCACCGGCGGTGGCCTAGCCCAACTCCTCAATGAGCAGTTCTTC. This encodes CASSLGALTGGGLAQLLNEQFF.

The chain links TRBV18 to TRBJ1-2; no definite D call. The CDR3 is made up of 12 amino acids. Germline V CDR1 and CDR2: KGHSH, LQKENI. The V end lost 3 bases, the J end lost 8 bases, and 10 bases lay between the germline ends. CDR3 DNA sequence: TGTGCCAGCTCACCCGGGATAAGGGGCTACACCTTC. Translated, it gives CASSPGIRGYTF.

This clone was detected many times. CDR3 sequence (DNA): TGTGCCAGCATCGGCGTGGCGGTGAACACTGAAGCTTTCTTT. Translating it yields CASIGVAVNTEAFF. The rearrangement links TRBV11-2 to TRBJ1-1; D not certain. V lost 7 bases and J lost 0, with 12 bases in between. Per the germline V gene, CDR1 is SGHAT and CDR2 is FQNNGV. CDR3 length: 14 residues. The complete variable domain, with remaining parts taken from reference TRBV11-2 and TRBJ1-1, reads EAGVAQSPRYKIIEKRQSVAFWCNPISGHATLYWYQQILGQGPKLLIQFQNNGVVDDSQLPKDRFSAERLKGVDSTLKIQPAKLEDSAVYLCASIGVAVNTEAFFGQGTRLTVV.

This clone appeared a few times. The chain recombines TRBV2 with TRBJ1-1, with 9 bases lining up with TRBD1. CDR1 and CDR2 from the germline V gene are SNHLY and FYNNEI. Trimming took 3 bases from V and 3 from J; bases not matched to a gene: 17. The CDR3 spans 19 residues. CDR3 nucleotides: TGTGCCAGCAGTGAGCGGGGACAGGGTTTAAGTCGGCTAGACACTGAAGCTTTCTTT. As protein: CASSERGQGLSRLDTEAFF.

The chain is built from TRBV5-4 and TRBJ2-1; TRBD2 agrees at 9 bases. The CDR3 consists of 16 residues. V lost 5 bases and J lost 6; bases outside the gene matches: 12. The germline gives CDR1 SGHNT, CDR2 YYREEE (reference sequence). In DNA form, the CDR3 reads TGTGCCAGCAGTCCGGGGGGCGGGAGGGCCGCCAATGAGCAGTTCTTC. Protein: CASSPGGGRAANEQFF.

The rearrangement uses TRBV7-9 and TRBJ2-3, with 12 bases lining up with TRBD2. CDR1 is SEHNR and CDR2 is FQNEAQ in the germline V gene (reference sequence). The J segment lost 0 bases and the V segment lost 6 bases, leaving 4 bases of the junction unmatched. This CDR3 comprises 16 residues. The CDR3 region has the DNA TGTGCCAGCAGTCTAGCGGGGGGGATGAGCACAGATACGCAGTATTTT. It translates to CASSLAGGMSTDTQYF.

This clone was seen a handful of times. CDR3 in amino acids: CASSPPGVLFF. DNA of the CDR3: TGTGCCAGCAGTCCTCCGGGAGTACTGTTTTTT. This rearrangement joins TRBV12-3 or TRBV12-4 to TRBJ1-4; D is undetermined. The CDR3 contains 11 residues. V lost 5 bases and J 13 bases, leaving 11 bases between the germline ends.

This clone was observed a handful of times. The chain has TRBV5-6 and TRBJ1-2; perhaps TRBD1 as D (6 bases). This CDR3 contains 13 residues. Germline-derived CDR1 and CDR2 are SGHDT and YYEEEE. Trimming removed 6 bases from V and 6 bases from J, with 15 bases in between. DNA for the CDR3: TGTGCCAGCACTCGAAGGGGGTTGAATGGCTACACCTTC. This sequence encodes CASTRRGLNGYTF.

This clone was detected only once. The chain employs TRBV9 and TRBJ1-6, with D tentatively TRBD1 (5 bases). The CDR3 consists of 17 residues. Germline CDR1 is SGDLS and CDR2 is YYNGEE. V lost 2 bases and J 7 bases, leaving 19 bases between the germline ends. DNA of the CDR3: TGTGCCAGCAGCGTCGGAGAATCGACAGTAGTAAATTCACCCCTCCACTTT. Amino acid sequence: CASSVGESTVVNSPLHF.

The V gene is TRBV5-8, the J gene TRBJ1-2; TRBD1 matches at 7 bases. Germline V gene sequence: CDR1 SGHTS, CDR2 YDEGEE. Trimming took 3 bases from V and 5 from J; bases not matched to a gene: 10. CDR3 size: 15 residues. The CDR3 coding sequence is TGTGCCAGCAGCTGGGGACAGCCGCAAGTTTATGGCTACACCTTC. Its translation: CASSWGQPQVYGYTF. The whole variable domain, filled in from reference TRBV5-8 and TRBJ1-2, reads EAGVTQSPTHLIKTRGQQATLRCSPISGHTSVYWYQQALGLGLQFLLWYDEGEERNRGNFPPRFSGRQFPNYSSELNVNALELEDSALYLCASSWGQPQVYGYTFGSGTRLTVV.

This clone has just a few counts. V gene TRBV3-1 (or the pseudogene TRBV3-2) combines with J gene TRBJ2-2; D might be TRBD2 (5 bases). Trimming removed 1 base at V and 5 bases at J, with 14 bases between. The CDR3 sequence is 16 residues long. CDR1 is LGHDT, CDR2 YNNKEL, per germline (reference sequence). The CDR3 sequence: CASSQVRGTGTGELFF. The CDR3, as DNA: TGTGCCAGCAGCCAAGTCCGGGGTACTGGAACCGGGGAGCTGTTTTTT.

To note about this clone: Mismatch with germline at one junction end may stem from a read error. DNA of the CDR3: TGTGCCCTCAGTAGCGGGGGGGGAAACACAGATACGCAGTATTTT. Translated: CALSSGGGNTDTQYF. V usage is TRBV10-3 and J usage is TRBJ2-3; the match to TRBD2 covers 11 bases. Per germline, CDR1 ENHRY and CDR2 SYGVKD. The CDR3 runs 15 residues.

This clone came up a few times. V gene TRBV5-4 combines with J gene TRBJ2-7; D ambiguous. V lost 5 bases, J lost 2 bases, and 14 bases lay in between. Per germline, CDR1 SGHNT and CDR2 YYREEE (reference sequence). CDR3 length equals 14 residues. The CDR3 DNA is TGTGCCAGCAGAAGCGACCCTGGCCCCTACGAGCAGTACTTC. Its translation is CASRSDPGPYEQYF.

This sequence joins TRBV6-5 and TRBJ2-7, with a possible D match to TRBD1 (6 bases). Trimming removed 6 bases from V and 8 bases from J, with 20 bases in between. This CDR3 spans 14 amino acids. CDR1 is MNHEY, CDR2 SVGAGI, per germline. The CDR3 loop is CASSRTGNGRKQYF. The CDR3 bases are TGTGCCAGCAGCCGCACAGGGAATGGTCGTAAGCAGTACTTC.

The V call is TRBV6-5, the J call TRBJ1-5; D is ambiguous. CDR3 length: 14 residues. V was trimmed by 2 bases and J by 4 bases, leaving 9 bases between them. Germline V gene data show CDR1 as MNHEY and CDR2 as SVGAGI. CDR3 sequence reads: CASSYGRENQPQHF. The DNA for the CDR3 is TGTGCCAGCAGTTACGGTCGGGAGAATCAGCCCCAGCATTTT.

The chain has TRBV7-8 and TRBJ1-1; D not resolved. The CDR3 length is 13 residues. Trimming removed 5 bases from V and 9 bases from J, with 16 bases in between. In germline, CDR1 is SGHVS, CDR2 FQNEAQ. The CDR3 spells CASSLKHGDKAFF. The CDR3 bases are TGTGCCAGCAGCCTAAAGCACGGGGATAAAGCTTTCTTT.